This T cell receptor beta chain was observed in a study of blood T cells in healthy people across ages. Overall study results and limits: Estimated diversity across one million T cells was deemed an underestimate.

Per germline, CDR1 SQVTM and CDR2 ANQGSEA. The ends lost 0 bases at V and 5 bases at J; junction bases unmatched: 9. The CDR3 runs to 17 residues. There are a few counts of this clonotype. Its specificity is not known. Donors were systemically healthy Caucasian individuals from Russia aged about 6 to 100 years. Samples each yielded at least 5 micrograms of total RNA. A second PCR, run for about 6 to 12 cycles, used a sample-barcoded 5' primer plus a J-beta primer mix. The authors tagged each cDNA molecule using a template-switch adaptor with 12 random nucleotides. TCRdb reprocessed the 5' RACE reads via MiXCR and lists one record per CDR3 protein. The data show hundreds of thousands of distinct CDR3 sequences, about 30% seen once.

V gene TRBV29-1 combines with J gene TRBJ2-2; 10 nucleotides line up with TRBD2. The sequencing sample was made of blood. This sequence originates from a woman of 80 years or more in good health. CDR3 loop: CSVEDPQRGGSTGELFF. The CDR3 region has the DNA TGCAGCGTTGAAGATCCCCAGCGGGGGGGCTCTACCGGGGAGCTGTTTTTT.